Below, one T cell receptor (beta chain) is given with its context. The sample originates from a study of blood T cell repertoires in COVID-19. On the study more broadly: Researchers got acute and convalescent COVID-19 samples from the United States, Italy and Spain. Sources were T cells, B-cell-depleted T cells, or PBMCs; the material itself was cDNA or gDNA.

The germline CDR1 and CDR2 sequences are LNHDA and SQIVND (reference sequence). The V segment lost 6 bases and the J segment 4 bases; nucleotides outside the gene matches: 13. CDR3 size: 17 residues. Generated by immunoSEQ multiplex PCR, the TCRdb table keeps only in-frame clones and is missing some. The sample lists about 180,000 clones, 80% to 85% occurring once. The sample consisted of peripheral blood. J is TRBJ2-3 and V is TRBV19; TRBD2 aligns across 10 bases. The clonotype comes from a woman in her 70s with COVID-19, enrolled during active disease. Written as DNA, the CDR3 is TGTGCCAGTAGCCGTTTGACTAGCGGGCAACTCCCAGATACGCAGTATTTT. This translates into CASSRLTSGQLPDTQYF.